This T cell receptor (beta chain) was documented in a study of blood T cells in healthy people across ages. The study, taken as a whole, reports: Per million T cells, TCR beta diversity dropped about linearly as age rose.

The germline V gene encodes CDR1 LNHDA and CDR2 SQIVND (reference sequence). Trimming removed 6 bases from V and 6 bases from J; junction bases left unmatched: 8. CDR3 length: 14 residues. The sample, 9 to 10 milliliters of peripheral blood, was drawn from each donor. As to this clonotype: Its antigen is unidentified.

Next came a second PCR, run for roughly 6 to 11 cycles, which used a sample-barcoded 5' primer along with a J-beta primer mix. TCRdb redid the calling of the 5' RACE reads with MiXCR, one entry per CDR3 protein. The table has some 800,000 distinct CDR3 sequences, roughly 25% seen once; the top ten hold 3.7%. The sample was also linked to a second study, of T cells of mothers and their children.

This TCR derives from a boy aged 5-17 years in good health. The chain joins TRBV19 to TRBJ1-5; 7 bases line up with TRBD1. The sequenced material came from blood. The CDR3 DNA follows: TGTGCCAGTAGATTGACAGGGATGATTCAGCCCCAGCATTTT. Residues: CASRLTGMIQPQHF.